A selection of T cell receptor beta chains follows, all from one sample in a study of cytomegalovirus exposure and HLA in healthy donors. Clones were read by immunoSEQ multiplex PCR, and TCRdb kept only the in-frame ones, dropping some. The sample includes around 92,000 clones, about 85% seen only once; the top ten take approximately 4%. The sequenced sample consisted of PBMCs. Source of these receptors: a female donor in good health and CMV-seropositive. The CDR3 runs from the conserved cysteine through the conserved F or W. Each record gives: V gene, clone size, J gene, CDR3 length, D gene, CDR3 DNA, CDR3 protein. D genes are given only for firm matches. Only some rows state a clone size, as once, few, many or a class for expanded clones.

TRBV29-1	.	TRBJ1-1	14	.	TGCAGCGTTGACGGGGGGACTCAGAACACTGAAGCTTTCTTT	CSVDGGTQNTEAFF
TRBV7-9	.	TRBJ1-1	11	.	TGTGCCACCCTGCCGGAGGGAGTGGCTTTCTTT	CATLPEGVAFF
TRBV2	.	TRBJ2-5	15	.	TGTGCCAGCAGTGAAGCTGGGGCGTACCAAGAGACCCAGTACTTC	CASSEAGAYQETQYF
TRBV6-6	.	TRBJ1-1	15	TRBD1	TGTGCCAGCAGCCACAGACAGGGGGCGCCCACTGAAGCTTTCTTT	CASSHRQGAPTEAFF
TRBV10-3	.	TRBJ1-1	13	.	TGTGCCATCACTGAAGCCGCGGGGGACCCGGCTTTCTTT	CAITEAAGDPAFF
TRBV28	once	TRBJ1-5	16	TRBD1	TGTGCCAGCAGTTTATTAGGGCAGGGGGCTGTTCAGCCCCAGCATTTT	CASSLLGQGAVQPQHF
TRBV19	.	TRBJ1-1	15	TRBD1	TGTGCCAGTAGTGAGAAGACAGGGAAAGCCACTGAAGCTTTCTTT	CASSEKTGKATEAFF
TRBV7-9	few	TRBJ2-1	18	TRBD2	TGTGCCAGCAGCTTAGGGCTAGCGGCGCACGGAACTTACAATGAGCAGTTCTTC	CASSLGLAAHGTYNEQFF
TRBV7-9	.	TRBJ2-7	12	.	TGTTCCAGCAGGTTGGGAGTAGGGGAGCAGTACTTC	CSSRLGVGEQYF
TRBV2	.	TRBJ2-1	13	.	TGTGCCAGTGAGGGACTGGATTACAATGAGCAGTTCTTC	CASEGLDYNEQFF
TRBV6-1	once	TRBJ1-1	15	.	TGTGCCAGCAGTTCCGTAGGAGGGACCAGCGTGCGGGCTTTCTTT	CASSSVGGTSVRAFF
TRBV5-1	.	TRBJ1-4	17	TRBD1	TGCGCCAGCAGCTTGGGACTGGGACAGGGGACTAATGAAAAACTGTTTTTT	CASSLGLGQGTNEKLFF
TRBV7-2	.	TRBJ2-7	13	.	TGTGCCAGCACCCCCCCGACACACTACGAGCAGTACTTC	CASTPPTHYEQYF
TRBV2	.	TRBJ2-3	12	.	TGTGCCAGCACGGGGAGCACAGATACGCAGTATTTT	CASTGSTDTQYF
TRBV27	.	TRBJ2-1	15	.	TGTGCCAGCACTATAGACGGGAGCTCCTACAATGAGCAGTTCTTC	CASTIDGSSYNEQFF
TRBV27	.	TRBJ1-4	14	TRBD1	TGTGCCAGCAGTTACAGGGGTACTAATGAAAAACTGTTTTTT	CASSYRGTNEKLFF
TRBV7-9	.	TRBJ1-2	16	TRBD1	TGTGCCAGCAGCTTGGCAAGGACAGGAATCAACTATGGCTACACCTTC	CASSLARTGINYGYTF
TRBV5-1	once	TRBJ2-2	15	TRBD1	TGCGCCAGCAGCTTACAGGGGGAGAACACCGGGGAGCTGTTTTTT	CASSLQGENTGELFF
TRBV6-6	few	TRBJ1-5	16	.	TGTGCCAGCACCTTGCAAACAGGGACGTCTGGTCAGCCCCAGCATTTT	CASTLQTGTSGQPQHF
TRBV19	.	TRBJ1-6	15	.	TGTGCCAGTAGTTTGGGGGCCGAGGTTTATTCACCCCTCCACTTT	CASSLGAEVYSPLHF
TRBV4-1	few	TRBJ1-1	14	.	TGCGCCAGCGCGGCGGGGGCTGCTGACACTGAAGCTTTCTTT	CASAAGAADTEAFF
TRBV7-9	.	TRBJ1-2	15	TRBD1	TGTGCCAGCAGCTTAGGGGAGGACAGGAACTATGGCTACACCTTC	CASSLGEDRNYGYTF
TRBV27	.	TRBJ2-1	12	.	TGTGCCAGCAGTTTACCGGGGAATGAGCAGTTCTTC	CASSLPGNEQFF
TRBV7-9	.	TRBJ2-3	15	.	TGTGCCAGCAGAAACCCAGGGCTCAGCACAGATACGCAGTATTTT	CASRNPGLSTDTQYF
TRBV29-1	.	TRBJ1-1	12	.	TGCAGCGTCCTGCGGGGGGTTACTGAAGCTTTCTTT	CSVLRGVTEAFF
TRBV19	.	TRBJ1-5	15	.	TGTGCCAGTAGTGGGTTTCAGCAGGGTGGTCAGCCCCAGCATTTT	CASSGFQQGGQPQHF
TRBV6-6	few	TRBJ2-5	13	.	TGTGCCAGCAGATCAACAGGGCCGGAGACCCAGTACTTC	CASRSTGPETQYF
TRBV5-6	.	TRBJ2-7	17	TRBD1	TGTGCCAGCAGCCCATATCAGGGGGCGAGGACCTTCTACGAGCAGTACTTC	CASSPYQGARTFYEQYF
TRBV6-1	.	TRBJ1-1	14	.	TGTGCCAGCAGTGATATGGGGGGGGACACTGAAGCTTTCTTT	CASSDMGGDTEAFF
TRBV5-4	.	TRBJ2-1	15	TRBD2	TGTGCCAGCAGCTTGAGACTAGCGGGTGAGAATGAGCAGTTCTTC	CASSLRLAGENEQFF
TRBV6-5	.	TRBJ1-2	14	.	TGTGCCAGCAGTTACTCCCAGACCGACTATGGCTACCCCTTC	CASSYSQTDYGYPF
TRBV5-1	once	TRBJ2-7	15	.	TGCGCCAGCACCCTCCCAGGGCAGGGCTTCAACGAGCAGTACTTC	CASTLPGQGFNEQYF
TRBV28	.	TRBJ2-3	16	.	TGTGCCAGCAGCCGGGCCGGGTCGAGGGGCACAGATACGCAGTATTTT	CASSRAGSRGTDTQYF
TRBV28	.	TRBJ1-1	12	.	TGTGCCAGCAGTTCCGGCGGCACTGAAGCTTTCTTT	CASSSGGTEAFF
TRBV5-6	.	TRBJ2-7	17	TRBD2	TGTGCCAGCAGCTGGTGGGAGCTAGCGGGAGGATCCTACGAGCAGTACTTC	CASSWWELAGGSYEQYF
TRBV28	.	TRBJ2-5	17	TRBD1	TGTGCCAGCAGTCCGGCAGGGACAGGGGGTATCCAAGAGACCCAGTACTTC	CASSPAGTGGIQETQYF
TRBV7-9	.	TRBJ1-3	15	TRBD1	TGTGCCTGCCTTCTGGGACAGGAAACTGGAAACACCATATATTTT	CACLLGQETGNTIYF
TRBV19	.	TRBJ2-3	14	TRBD2	TGTGCCAGTAGTCTAGCGGGGGGGATCGGTACGCAGTATTTT	CASSLAGGIGTQYF
TRBV5-6	few	TRBJ1-1	15	.	TGTGCCAGCAGCTTGGGCGGGGGCTGGGACACTGAAGCTTTCTTT	CASSLGGGWDTEAFF
TRBV28	.	TRBJ2-7	15	TRBD1	TGTGCCAGCAGTTTATGGTGGGAAGGGGGCCACGAGCAGTACTTC	CASSLWWEGGHEQYF